This T cell receptor beta chain was profiled in a study of CD8+CD57+ T cells in acquired aplastic anemia. Study-wide points: In common between the patients and the controls were approximately 28 CD8+ CDR3 sequences.

The table lists this clonotype with a few counts. Its antigen is not known. Only patients with CD8+CD57+ cell expansion on flow cytometry were chosen for sequencing. Genomic DNA constituted the template upon which TCR beta VDJ and CDR3 profiling was performed. TCRdb re-called the reads with MiXCR, one entry per CDR3 protein. This table has over 150,000 distinct CDR3 sequences, roughly two thirds appearing once. This receptor was taken from a human donor with aplastic anemia. Sequenced input: sorted CD4+, CD8+, or CD8+CD57+ T cells (not recorded which) from PBMCs.

The CDR3 nucleotides read TGTGCCAGCAGCCAAGCGTTAGGGCTAGCTAATGAGCAGTTCTTC. Amino acid sequence: CASSQALGLANEQFF. The chain employs TRBV3-1 and TRBJ2-1; possible D gene TRBD2, 5 bases. The CDR3 contains 15 residues. Trimming removed 1 base from V and 7 bases from J, with 14 bases in between. The V gene's germline CDR1 is LGHDT and CDR2 YNNKEL (reference sequence).